This TCR beta chain was obtained from a study of blood T cells in healthy people across ages. A sample-barcoded 5' primer and a J-beta primer mix were used in a second PCR of roughly 7 to 11 cycles. TCRdb independently ran MiXCR on the 5' RACE reads; one entry per CDR3 protein. The table records approximately 800,000 distinct CDR3 sequences, 53% of them present only once. About this clonotype: Its antigen is not known.

Points from the study as a whole: What prevented conclusive comparison of naive and antigen-experienced cells was that PBMCs were unsorted.

Germline CDR1 is SGDLS and CDR2 is YYNGEE. The CDR3 has 15 amino acids. The ends were cut back, 3 bases at V and 5 bases at J, with 17 bases in the middle. Sample: blood. This chain uses TRBV9 with TRBJ2-5, with D possibly being TRBD1 or TRBD2 (5 bases each). This clonotype was obtained from an elderly man in good health. The CDR3 sequence: CASSEAGRGDETQYF. In nucleotides, the CDR3 is TGTGCCAGCAGCGAGGCCGGACGAGGGGATGAGACCCAGTACTTC.